The next 19 T cell receptor beta chains were all read from a single sample in a study of PD-1 blockade in mismatch repair-deficient tumors (dated by TCRdb to between 2016 and 2019). Library preparation employed the immunoSEQ multiplex PCR assay. Drawn from immuneACCESS, this table holds only the in-frame rearrangements with V and J called that TCRdb kept. Clones are partly lost; checked studies trace under half to an unresolved V gene and leave the rest unexplained. The sample table lists 100,000 to 150,000 clones, 70% to 90% of them with a count of one. About 13% of the sample rests with the top ten. The sample here was peripheral blood, taken 44 weeks after starting pembrolizumab. The receptors derive from an adult with mismatch repair-deficient cancer.

V gene TRBV7-9 combines with J gene TRBJ1-2, with D uncertain. The CDR3 consists of 14 residues. The V gene lost 1 base and the J gene lost 7 bases, with 13 bases spanning the gap. Looked up from germline, CDR1 is SEHNR and CDR2 is FQNEAQ (reference sequence). The CDR3 loop is CASSLVGWDPGYTF. In nucleotides, the CDR3 is TGTGCCAGCAGCTTAGTGGGGTGGGATCCTGGCTACACCTTC.

The chain's CDR3 is CASSPLRLAGGSTDTQYF. The CDR3 DNA reads as TGTGCCAGCTCACCACTTCGACTAGCGGGAGGTTCCACAGATACGCAGTATTTT. The chain links TRBV18 to TRBJ2-3; 13 bases line up with TRBD2. Germline values: CDR1 KGHSH, CDR2 LQKENI. The CDR3 length is 18 residues. Losses at the gene ends were 1 base for V and 2 bases for J; bases not matched to a gene: 6.

This chain links TRBV9 with TRBJ2-7, with 9 bases identical to TRBD2. CDR3 length equals 14 residues. CDR1 SGDLS and CDR2 YYNGEE come from the germline V gene. Trimming at V came to 4 bases and at J to 1 base, leaving 3 bases not matched to a gene. The CDR3 DNA sequence: TGTGCCAGCAGCCCAGCGGGGGGTTCCTACGAGCAGTACTTC. It is translated as CASSPAGGSYEQYF.

V and J are TRBV27 and TRBJ2-1, with D perhaps TRBD1 or TRBD2 (5 bases each). V dropped 0 bases and J dropped 9 bases, with 18 bases sitting between them. Germline V gene lookup returns CDR1 MNHEY and CDR2 SMNVEV (reference sequence). CDR3 size: 16 residues. CDR3 protein: CASSLSGTPKRSEQFF. Written as DNA, the CDR3 is TGTGCCAGCAGTTTATCAGGGACCCCTAAGAGGAGTGAGCAGTTCTTC.

The chain employs TRBV18 and TRBJ1-1, with D uncertain. The CDR3 covers 15 residues. With 2 bases removed from V and 2 bases from J, the gap between germline ends came to 12 bases. Per germline, CDR1 KGHSH and CDR2 LQKENI. The CDR3 is CASSPYSWDNTEAFF. The CDR3 nucleotides are TGTGCCAGCTCACCATATTCTTGGGATAACACTGAAGCTTTCTTT. Together with reference TRBV18 and TRBJ1-1, the CDR3 gives the full variable domain: NAGVMQNPRHLVRRRGQEARLRCSPMKGHSHVYWYRQLPEEGLKFMVYLQKENIIDESGMPKERFSAEFPKEGPSILRIQQVVRGDSAAYFCASSPYSWDNTEAFFGQGTRLTVV.

The V and J genes are TRBV9 and TRBJ2-1; no clear D gene. Per the germline V gene, CDR1 is SGDLS and CDR2 is YYNGEE. The CDR3 covers 13 residues. V lost 3 bases and J 4 bases, leaving 8 bases between the germline ends. For the CDR3, the DNA is TGTGCCAGCAGCGCTACAGATTACAATGAGCAGTTCTTC. Protein product: CASSATDYNEQFF.

This chain connects TRBV5-6 to TRBJ2-5; 8 nucleotides align to TRBD2. In germline, CDR1 is SGHDT, CDR2 YYEEEE. Trimming took 3 bases from V and 5 from J; bases not matched to a gene: 3. This CDR3 has 13 amino acids. CDR3 residues: CASSSGGRETQYF. DNA of the CDR3: TGTGCCAGCAGCTCGGGAGGGAGGGAGACCCAGTACTTC. Looking up the rest from reference TRBV5-6 and TRBJ2-5 gives the full variable domain: DAGVTQSPTHLIKTRGQQVTLRCSPKSGHDTVSWYQQALGQGPQFIFQYYEEEERQRGNFPDRFSGHQFPNYSSELNVNALLLGDSALYLCASSSGGRETQYFGPGTRLLVL.

The genes are TRBV27 and TRBJ2-7; D is ambiguous. V gave up 5 bases and J gave up 3 bases, with 8 bases separating them. The CDR3 has 12 residues. Germline V gene sequence: CDR1 MNHEY, CDR2 SMNVEV (reference sequence). This CDR3 is CASSQSGYEQYF. The CDR3 DNA reads TGTGCCAGCAGTCAGTCGGGCTACGAGCAGTACTTC.

The CDR3 reads CASSRLAGRNYNEQFF. The CDR3 bases are TGTGCCAGTAGTAGACTAGCGGGCCGCAACTACAATGAGCAGTTCTTC. The J gene is TRBJ2-1, the V gene TRBV19; 10 nucleotides align to TRBD2. The CDR3 is 16 residues long. V lost 4 bases to trimming and J lost 3 bases; unmatched junction nucleotides: 6. Germline lookup yields CDR1 LNHDA and CDR2 SQIVND (reference sequence).

The chain carries TRBV6-5 and TRBJ1-1, with D unresolved. Deletions cut 1 base from V and 6 bases from J, with 6 bases between. CDR3 length equals 12 residues. Looked up from germline, CDR1 is MNHEY and CDR2 is SVGAGI. CDR3 nucleotides: TGTGCCAGCAGTTACTTCGGCGCTGAAGCTTTCTTT. Its translation is CASSYFGAEAFF.

V and J are TRBV5-6 and TRBJ1-5, with D hard to call. The CDR3 runs 15 residues. The germline gives CDR1 SGHDT, CDR2 YYEEEE. Trimming pared 0 bases from V and 0 bases from J, leaving 7 bases between. Here the CDR3 reads CASSLGYSSNQPQHF. The CDR3 nucleotides are TGTGCCAGCAGCTTGGGATACAGTAGCAATCAGCCCCAGCATTTT.

The gene calls are TRBV5-1 and TRBJ2-5; 8 bases match TRBD1. From germline, CDR1 is SGHRS and CDR2 YFSETQ. V lost 2 bases, J lost 5 bases, and 5 bases stayed unmatched. The length of the CDR3 is 14 residues. The CDR3 loop is CASSFGTGYETQYF. The CDR3 coding sequence is TGCGCCAGCAGCTTTGGGACAGGATACGAGACCCAGTACTTC.

The chain recombines TRBV5-1 with TRBJ1-2; D is undetermined. V was trimmed by 2 bases and J by 3 bases, leaving 8 bases between them. CDR1 is SGHRS and CDR2 is YFSETQ in the germline V gene. The CDR3 length is 13 residues. CDR3 sequence: CASSFDGDYGYTF. The CDR3 nucleotides read TGCGCCAGCAGCTTTGACGGAGACTATGGCTACACCTTC.

The V and J genes are TRBV11-2 and TRBJ2-5; 13 positions agree with TRBD2. This CDR3 contains 19 residues. Germline CDR1 and CDR2: SGHAT and FQNNGV. With V trimmed by 1 base and J by 3 bases, 11 bases remained unmatched. In DNA, the CDR3 is TGTGCCAGCAGCTTAGTTTATAGGACTAGCGGGAGTGGTGAAGAGACCCAGTACTTC. Translated, it gives CASSLVYRTSGSGEETQYF.

The V gene is TRBV6-1, the J gene TRBJ2-1; D gene unclear. Germline lookup yields CDR1 MNHNS and CDR2 SASEGT. Trimming took off 6 bases at V and 5 bases at J, with 11 bases between the two ends. The CDR3 is 13 amino acids. The CDR3: CASRFSRNNEQFF. The CDR3, as DNA: TGTGCCAGCAGGTTTTCCCGAAACAATGAGCAGTTCTTC.

V and J are TRBV19 and TRBJ2-7; TRBD1 agrees at 9 bases. The CDR3 is 14 amino acids. J was trimmed by 5 bases and V by 4 bases; bases with no gene match: 6. Germline-derived CDR1 and CDR2 are LNHDA and SQIVND (reference sequence). Here the CDR3 reads CASSTDRGEHEQYF. The CDR3 nucleotides are TGTGCCAGTAGTACGGACAGGGGCGAGCACGAGCAGTACTTC.

The chain recombines TRBV5-5 with TRBJ1-3; no definite D call. The CDR3 length is 17 residues. From germline, CDR1 is SGHKS and CDR2 YYEKEE (reference sequence). Trimming left V 0 bases short and J 2 bases short, with 15 bases between. The CDR3 DNA sequence: TGTGCCAGCAGCTTGGAGGCATTCCTTAGCCCTGGAAACACCATATATTTT. Residues: CASSLEAFLSPGNTIYF. Supplemented by reference TRBV5-5 and TRBJ1-3, the full variable domain reads DAGVTQSPTHLIKTRGQQVTLRCSPISGHKSVSWYQQVLGQGPQFIFQYYEKEERGRGNFPDRFSARQFPNYSSELNVNALLLGDSALYLCASSLEAFLSPGNTIYFGEGSWLTVV.

The rearrangement uses TRBV27 and TRBJ1-1; weak D call: TRBD1 (6 bases). CDR1 and CDR2 (germline): MNHEY, SMNVEV (reference sequence). V was shortened by 0 bases and J by 7 bases, with 12 bases between the two germline ends. CDR3 length: 14 residues. The CDR3 DNA is TGTGCCAGCAGTTTATCAGGGGGGGGTCTTGAAGCTTTCTTT. Its protein is CASSLSGGGLEAFF.

This chain joins TRBV5-4 and TRBJ2-7, with D hard to call. This CDR3 comprises 13 residues. V lost 2 bases to trimming and J lost 6 bases, with 12 bases between them. The germline gives CDR1 SGHNT, CDR2 YYREEE (reference sequence). The CDR3 region is CASSFFPLPEQYF. The CDR3 bases are TGTGCCAGCAGCTTTTTCCCTCTCCCCGAGCAGTACTTC.